This entry concerns a single T cell receptor (beta chain). Its antigen is as yet unknown. Scientists amplified the TCR beta CDR3 regions from RNA transcripts. HTBI primers were employed in first-round RT-PCR, then a second-round multiplex PCR followed. TCRdb re-derived calls from the multiplex PCR reads in MiXCR, one entry per CDR3 protein. The data hold 500,000 to 800,000 distinct CDR3 sequences, with about two fifths observed a single time. This record belongs to a study of Graves' ophthalmopathy and Graves' hyperthyroidism. The study, taken as a whole, reports: Appearing in blood as well were most expanded thyroid clonotypes above 0.001 frequency.

V shed 7 bases and J 8 bases; nucleotides not matched to a gene: 14. CDR3 length equals 15 residues. The germline V gene has CDR1 SGDLS and CDR2 YYNGEE. Patients were excluded if they had other autoimmune diseases or uncontrolled infections, and likewise if pregnancy or lactation applied. This TCR was sampled from an adult man with Graves' ophthalmopathy. The V gene is TRBV9, the J gene TRBJ1-4; 7 bases are shared with TRBD1. Sequenced: peripheral blood. CDR3 residues: CASSPRGQLREKLFF. CDR3 nucleotides: TGTGCCAGCTCACCACGGGGACAGCTTCGGGAAAAACTGTTTTTT.